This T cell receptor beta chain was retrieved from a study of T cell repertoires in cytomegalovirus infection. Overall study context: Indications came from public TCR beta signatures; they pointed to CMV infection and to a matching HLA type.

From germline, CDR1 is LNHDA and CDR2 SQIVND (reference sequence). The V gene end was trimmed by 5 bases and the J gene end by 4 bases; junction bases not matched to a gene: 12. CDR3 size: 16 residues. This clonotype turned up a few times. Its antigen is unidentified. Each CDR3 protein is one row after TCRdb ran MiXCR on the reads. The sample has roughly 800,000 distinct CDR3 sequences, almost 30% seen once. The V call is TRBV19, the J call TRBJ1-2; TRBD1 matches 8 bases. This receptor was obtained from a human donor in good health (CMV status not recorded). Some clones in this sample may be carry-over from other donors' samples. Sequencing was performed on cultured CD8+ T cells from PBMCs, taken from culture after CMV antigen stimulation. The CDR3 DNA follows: TGTGCCAGTAGTGACGACAGGGGACCACTCGGCTATGGCTACACCTTC. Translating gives CASSDDRGPLGYGYTF.